The clone carrying this T cell receptor beta chain was seen a few times. The data are from a study of blood T cells in healthy people across ages. The CDR3 loop spans 15 amino acids. Germline CDR1 and CDR2: SGHTA and FQGNSA. Trimming stripped 5 bases from V and 2 bases from J, with 13 bases between. PCR was performed a second time for roughly 7 to 11 cycles using a sample-barcoded 5' primer and a J-beta primer mix. Each CDR3 protein is one row after TCRdb ran MiXCR on the 5' RACE reads. This table holds 1.5 million to 2 million distinct CDR3 sequences, over 25% found once. The sample taken for sequencing was blood. This chain uses TRBV7-2 with TRBJ2-1; TRBD1 is a possible D gene (6 bases). The receptor was derived from a woman aged 30 to 39 in good health. The CDR3 sequence is CASSPTGNPYNEQFF. Here the CDR3 DNA reads TGTGCCAGCAGCCCAACAGGGAACCCCTACAATGAGCAGTTCTTC.